These 20 T cell receptor beta chains originate from one sample sequenced in a study of cytomegalovirus exposure and HLA in healthy donors. Use of 60 Vbeta and 13 Jbeta primers characterized the PCR. Repertoires were generated with immunoSEQ multiplex PCR, while TCRdb's copy carries only in-frame clones and drops some. The sample contains approximately 200,000 clones, about four fifths of which appear only once. Sequencing was performed on PBMCs. The receptors originated from a girl between 5 and 17 years old in good health and CMV-seropositive.

This chain links TRBV10-3 with TRBJ1-3; D gene ambiguous. Germline V lookup: CDR1 ENHRY, CDR2 SYGVKD. The V end was cut by 8 bases, the J end by 2 bases, with 19 bases between. The CDR3 loop spans 16 amino acids. CDR3 coding DNA: TGTGCCATCGCGTCCCGTAGAGGGATTGCTGGAAACACCATATATTTT. Translated, it gives CAIASRRGIAGNTIYF.

Of note for this clone: Other DNA variants within this sample encode the same CDR3. This chain connects TRBV29-1 to TRBJ2-5; no definite D call. V was trimmed by 5 bases and J by 2 bases, leaving 3 bases between them. CDR3 length: 10 amino acids. The V gene's germline CDR1 is SQVTM and CDR2 ANQGSEA. CDR3 loop: CSVSQETQYF. In DNA, the CDR3 is TGCAGCGTTTCTCAAGAGACCCAGTACTTC.

The gene calls are TRBV6-5 and TRBJ1-5; TRBD1 matches 9 bases. V lost 6 bases and J lost 5; bases outside the gene matches: 2. The germline V gene has CDR1 MNHEY and CDR2 SVGAGI. CDR3 size: 13 residues. CDR3 region: CASRRTGDQPQHF. For the CDR3, the DNA is TGTGCCAGCAGACGGACAGGGGATCAGCCCCAGCATTTT.

The chain uses TRBV21-1 and TRBJ1-5; TRBD1 is the table's D call and was not checked against the DNA. TRBV21-1 is flagged as a pseudogene. This CDR3 is built from 17 residues. CDR3 in amino acids: CASSKSSGQGISQPQHF. In nucleotides, the CDR3 is TGTGCCAGCAGCAAGTCCTCGGGACAGGGGATCAGTCAGCCCCAGCATTTT.

The V and J genes are TRBV28 and TRBJ1-6; TRBD1 aligns across 9 bases. CDR3 length: 15 amino acids. The junction had 7 bases not matched to a gene; V was cut back by 8 bases and J by 5 bases. CDR1 MDHEN and CDR2 SYDVKM come from the germline V gene. The CDR3 DNA reads TGTGCCAGCCAACCGGGACAGGGAAATAATTCACCCCTCCACTTT. Its protein product is CASQPGQGNNSPLHF.

This rearrangement joins TRBV28 to TRBJ1-2; 8 bases map to TRBD1. CDR1 and CDR2 (germline): MDHEN, SYDVKM. CDR3 length: 17 residues. Trimming at V came to 3 bases and at J to 0 bases, leaving 9 bases not matched to a gene. CDR3 nucleotides: TGTGCCAGCAGTTTGACAGGGGAGGCAATAACTAACTATGGCTACACCTTC. It specifies CASSLTGEAITNYGYTF.

V is TRBV19 and J is TRBJ1-4; D might be TRBD1 (5 bases). The length of the CDR3 is 14 residues. V lost 8 bases and J 3 bases, leaving 13 bases between the germline ends. CDR1 is LNHDA and CDR2 is SQIVND in the germline V gene (reference sequence). Here the CDR3 reads CASQFQGANEKLFF. The CDR3 DNA is TGTGCCAGTCAATTCCAGGGTGCTAATGAAAAACTGTTTTTT.

V gene TRBV5-4 combines with J gene TRBJ2-3; 9 nucleotides agree with TRBD2. The CDR3 covers 19 residues. Germline CDR1 is SGHNT and CDR2 is YYREEE (reference sequence). The junction had 17 bases not matched to a gene; V was cut back by 4 bases and J by 2 bases. The CDR3 is CASSPPGAGGLLFTDTQYF. The DNA of the CDR3 is TGTGCCAGCAGCCCCCCGGGAGCGGGGGGCCTCCTATTCACAGATACGCAGTATTTT.

The V gene is TRBV7-2, the J gene TRBJ2-5; possibly TRBD1 for D (6 bases). Between the trimmed V and J ends, which lost 0 bases and 2 bases, there was a span of 7 bases. The CDR3 covers 14 residues. Germline V gene sequence: CDR1 SGHTA, CDR2 FQGNSA. The CDR3 reads CASSLAGTQETQYF. Written as DNA, the CDR3 is TGTGCCAGCAGCTTAGCGGGGACACAAGAGACCCAGTACTTC.

The rearrangement joins TRBV29-1 to TRBJ2-5; D is perhaps TRBD1 (5 bases). The CDR3 has 12 residues. Germline V gene data show CDR1 as SQVTM and CDR2 as ANQGSEA. V lost 7 bases and J lost 4, with 13 bases in between. CDR3 region: CSALWGGETQYF. CDR3 DNA: TGCAGCGCGCTATGGGGCGGAGAGACCCAGTACTTC.

The V call is TRBV21-1, the J call TRBJ1-5; the D call TRBD1 from the table was never checked on the DNA. TRBV21-1 is designated a pseudogene. CDR3 size: 15 residues. The CDR3 spells CASSRQGTSNQPQHF. CDR3 nucleotides: TGTGCCAGCAGCCGACAGGGGACGAGCAATCAGCCCCAGCATTTT.

CDR3 sequence reads: CASSEWADTEAFF. CDR3 sequence (DNA): TGCGCCAGCAGTGAGTGGGCAGACACTGAAGCTTTCTTT. The J gene is TRBJ1-1, the V gene TRBV10-1; D uncertain. V gave up 1 base and J gave up 3 bases, with 6 bases separating them. Germline V gene lookup returns CDR1 WNHNN and CDR2 SYGVQD (reference sequence). The CDR3 contains 13 residues.

The chain combines TRBV15 with TRBJ2-7; a possible D gene is TRBD1 (6 bases). The CDR3 has 16 residues. CDR1 and CDR2 from the germline V gene are LNHNV and YYDKDF (reference sequence). V shed 2 bases and J shed 0 bases, with 14 bases lying between them. The CDR3 loop is CATSRTRDIASYEQYF. CDR3 nucleotides: TGTGCCACCAGCAGAACCCGGGACATTGCCTCCTACGAGCAGTACTTC. Drawing the rest from reference TRBV15 and TRBJ2-7, the complete variable domain is DAMVIQNPRYQVTQFGKPVTLSCSQTLNHNVMYWYQQKSSQAPKLLFHYYDKDFNNEADTPDNFQSRRPNTSFCFLDIRSPGLGDTAMYLCATSRTRDIASYEQYFGPGTRLTVT.

This clone appeared once. CDR3: CASSSTGRDEQYF. The CDR3 bases are TGTGCCAGCAGTTCAACGGGTCGGGACGAGCAGTACTTC. The rearrangement joins TRBV6-5 to TRBJ2-7, with D uncertain. This CDR3 has 13 residues. Germline CDR1 is MNHEY and CDR2 is SVGAGI. V lost 4 bases and J lost 5, with 12 bases in between.

The chain has TRBV10-2 and TRBJ1-5; 7 bases are shared with TRBD1. There are 16 residues in the CDR3. V lost 6 bases to trimming and J lost 0 bases; unmatched junction nucleotides: 8. CDR1 and CDR2 from the germline V gene are WSHSY and SAAADI. The CDR3 protein is CASSQTGPNSNQPQHF. Written as DNA, the CDR3 is TGCGCCAGCAGCCAGACAGGGCCTAATAGCAATCAGCCCCAGCATTTT.

The chain is built from TRBV18 and TRBJ1-2; the D gene is possibly TRBD1 (5 bases). Trimming cost V 4 bases and J 5 bases, with 14 bases left between them. Germline V gives CDR1 KGHSH, CDR2 LQKENI. The CDR3 consists of 14 residues. CDR3 residues: CASSHDRKLYGYTF. The CDR3, as DNA: TGTGCCAGCTCACATGACAGAAAACTTTATGGCTACACCTTC.

The chain links TRBV6-1 to TRBJ1-5, with D perhaps matching TRBD1 (5 bases). The length of the CDR3 is 14 residues. CDR1 and CDR2 (germline): MNHNS, SASEGT. The V end was cut by 2 bases, the J end by 4 bases, with 9 bases between. Here the CDR3 reads CASSEWGGNQPQHF. Written as DNA, the CDR3 is TGTGCCAGCAGTGAATGGGGGGGGAATCAGCCCCAGCATTTT.

The chain carries TRBV25-1 and TRBJ2-5, with TRBD2 matching 8 bases. The CDR3 loop spans 16 amino acids. V lost 4 bases and J lost 3; bases outside the gene matches: 10. CDR1 and CDR2 (germline): MGHDK, SYGVNS. CDR3 bases: TGTGCCAGCAGTGCTCCCCCGGGAGGGTTAAAAGAGACCCAGTACTTC. Protein product: CASSAPPGGLKETQYF. Drawing the rest from reference TRBV25-1 and TRBJ2-5, the complete variable domain is EADIYQTPRYLVIGTGKKITLECSQTMGHDKMYWYQQDPGMELHLIHYSYGVNSTEKGDLSSESTVSRIRTEHFPLTLESARPSHTSQYLCASSAPPGGLKETQYFGPGTRLLVL.

The V and J genes are TRBV4-2 and TRBJ2-1; the match to TRBD2 covers 10 bases. The germline V gene has CDR1 LGHNA and CDR2 YNFKEQ. V dropped 4 bases and J dropped 4; count of bases not matched to a gene: 7. CDR3 length: 16 amino acids. CDR3 DNA: TGTGCCAGCAGCCCAGCCGGTAGCGGGGGGTACAATGAGCAGTTCTTC. Translated, it gives CASSPAGSGGYNEQFF.

The chain joins TRBV7-8 to TRBJ2-3; TRBD2 is a possible D gene (5 bases). Germline CDR1 is SGHVS and CDR2 is FQNEAQ. Trimming shortened V by 5 bases and J by 2 bases, and 11 bases separated the two germline ends. The CDR3 spans 14 residues. This CDR3 is CASSNSLATDTQYF. The CDR3 DNA reads as TGTGCCAGCAGCAACAGTCTAGCCACAGATACGCAGTATTTT.